This TCR beta chain was identified in a study of T cell changes during pregnancy in multiple sclerosis. Trimming took 5 bases from V and 2 from J; bases not matched to a gene: 15. CDR1 MNHEY and CDR2 SMNVEV come from the germline V gene (reference sequence). The CDR3 extends over 17 amino acids. The method was immunoSEQ multiplex PCR; TCRdb's version includes in-frame clones alone and lacks a portion of them. Among roughly 75,000 clones, around 93% were seen once, and the ten largest hold 2.5% to 3%. The chain recombines TRBV27 with TRBJ2-7; 7 bases map to TRBD1. The origin of this receptor is a female donor in good health, enrolled as a control in a pregnancy study. This sample comprised peripheral blood, obtained after pregnancy. The CDR3 protein is CASSIVGFRQGTYEQYF. CDR3 bases: TGTGCCAGCAGTATTGTCGGCTTCCGACAGGGTACCTACGAGCAGTACTTC.